The 23 T cell receptor beta chains below were found in one sample sequenced in a study of memory B cells and T cells in multiple sclerosis. TCRdb's table, derived via immunoSEQ multiplex PCR, lists solely in-frame clones and lacks some. Of about 32,000 clones in the sample, about 82% were seen once. CFSE-dim autoproliferating and CFSE-high non-proliferating T cells from unstimulated culture were sequenced separately. Replicate wells were pooled after 7 days of stimulus-free culture of some 50 million CFSE-labeled PBMCs. The antigens for these receptors are not known. Sequencing used PBMCs from blood kept in culture. These receptors all stem from a human donor with multiple sclerosis.

The V gene is TRBV7-9, the J gene TRBJ2-1; D unclear. Between the trimmed V and J ends, which lost 5 bases and 8 bases, there was a span of 13 bases. The germline V gene has CDR1 SEHNR and CDR2 FQNEAQ (reference sequence). The CDR3 consists of 13 residues. CDR3 sequence (DNA): TGTGCCAGCAGCGCGCTAAGTGGCTATGAGCAGTTCTTC. This gives the protein CASSALSGYEQFF.

This chain links TRBV6-6 with TRBJ2-7, with no clear D. In germline, CDR1 is MNHNY, CDR2 SVGAGI (reference sequence). This CDR3 has 13 amino acids. Trimming cost V 5 bases and J 1 base, with 9 bases left between them. As DNA, the CDR3 is TGTGCCAGCAGTCCAGCCGGTTCCTACGAGCAGTACTTC. Residues: CASSPAGSYEQYF.

The chain is built from TRBV4-2 and TRBJ2-3, with D possibly being TRBD2 (5 bases). The germline V gene has CDR1 LGHNA and CDR2 YNFKEQ. V dropped 4 bases and J dropped 2 bases, with 16 bases sitting between them. There are 16 residues in the CDR3. This CDR3 is CASSPSRLALTDTQYF. The CDR3 region has the DNA TGTGCCAGCAGCCCAAGCCGGCTAGCCCTCACAGATACGCAGTATTTT.

The chain recombines TRBV6-1 with TRBJ1-5; 9 bases match TRBD1. Germline values: CDR1 MNHNS, CDR2 SASEGT. Trimming at V came to 6 bases and at J to 1 base, leaving 4 bases not matched to a gene. The CDR3 length is 15 residues. The CDR3 is CASSKDRGSNQPQHF. CDR3 nucleotide sequence: TGTGCCAGCAGCAAGGACAGGGGAAGCAATCAGCCCCAGCATTTT.

The gene calls are TRBV11-2 and TRBJ1-1; TRBD1 matches at 7 bases. V gave up 1 base and J gave up 7 bases; unmatched junction bases: 3. The V gene's germline CDR1 is SGHAT and CDR2 FQNNGV. The CDR3 runs 13 residues. The CDR3 is CASSLGDRFEAFF. Written as DNA, the CDR3 is TGTGCCAGCAGCTTAGGGGACAGATTTGAAGCTTTCTTT. The whole variable domain, filled in from reference TRBV11-2 and TRBJ1-1, reads EAGVAQSPRYKIIEKRQSVAFWCNPISGHATLYWYQQILGQGPKLLIQFQNNGVVDDSQLPKDRFSAERLKGVDSTLKIQPAKLEDSAVYLCASSLGDRFEAFFGQGTRLTVV.

CDR3 residues: CASSLSGNGLYGYTF. The CDR3 coding sequence is TGTGCCAGCAGTTTATCGGGTAACGGACTATATGGCTACACCTTC. The chain joins TRBV27 to TRBJ1-2; D remains ambiguous. Germline V gene lookup returns CDR1 MNHEY and CDR2 SMNVEV (reference sequence). Trimming removed 0 bases at V and 5 bases at J, with 13 bases between. The CDR3 extends over 15 amino acids.

The chain uses TRBV11-3 and TRBJ2-1; TRBD1 aligns across 9 bases. The CDR3 has 16 residues. V gave up 1 base and J gave up 9 bases; unmatched junction bases: 10. Germline V gene lookup returns CDR1 SGHNT and CDR2 YENEEA. CDR3 amino acids: CASSLGRGQGNIEQFF. CDR3 bases: TGTGCCAGCAGCTTAGGTAGGGGACAGGGTAACATTGAGCAGTTCTTC.

The chain links TRBV11-2 to TRBJ2-1; D is possibly TRBD2 (5 bases). There are 14 residues in the CDR3. V was cut by 3 bases and J by 4 bases, with 10 bases left in between. The germline V gene encodes CDR1 SGHAT and CDR2 FQNNGV. The CDR3 loop reads CASSFLRGYNEQFF. CDR3 coding DNA: TGTGCCAGCAGCTTCCTCCGGGGATACAATGAGCAGTTCTTC.

This clone was counted once. The chain employs TRBV6-1 and TRBJ1-1; D is possibly TRBD1 (5 bases). Germline V lookup: CDR1 MNHNS, CDR2 SASEGT. The CDR3 extends over 12 amino acids. V lost 7 bases to trimming and J lost 4 bases, with 10 bases between them. The CDR3 DNA sequence: TGTGCCAGCACGTGGGGGGGCACTGAAGCTTTCTTT. This sequence encodes CASTWGGTEAFF.

J is TRBJ2-3 and V is TRBV4-1, with 9 bases fitting TRBD2. CDR1 is MGHRA and CDR2 is YSYEKL in the germline V gene. CDR3 length: 15 residues. J was trimmed by 3 bases and V by 1 base; bases with no gene match: 2. In DNA, the CDR3 is TGCGCCAGCAGCCAAGGGACTAGCGTTACAGATACGCAGTATTTT. Its translation: CASSQGTSVTDTQYF.

This clone came up a few times. The chain links TRBV5-6 to TRBJ2-5, with 11 bases aligning to TRBD2. Germline assignment: CDR1 SGHDT and CDR2 YYEEEE. The V segment lost 0 bases and the J segment 4 bases; nucleotides outside the gene matches: 11. The CDR3 has 18 amino acids. The CDR3 region is CASSLASLAGGGPETQYF. The DNA for the CDR3 is TGTGCCAGCAGCTTGGCCTCTCTAGCGGGAGGAGGGCCAGAGACCCAGTACTTC.

J is TRBJ1-3 and V is TRBV18; no firm D call. Trimming left V 3 bases short and J 4 bases short, with 10 bases between. The CDR3 is 14 amino acids. In germline, CDR1 is KGHSH, CDR2 LQKENI. The CDR3 nucleotides are TGTGCCAGCTCACCTCAGGACTTAGGAAACACCATATATTTT. Its protein product is CASSPQDLGNTIYF.

The rearrangement links TRBV10-1 to TRBJ2-7; 7 bases match TRBD2. In germline, CDR1 is WNHNN, CDR2 SYGVQD (reference sequence). Losses at the gene ends were 3 bases for V and 4 bases for J; bases not matched to a gene: 9. The CDR3 loop spans 15 amino acids. CDR3 bases: TGCGCCAGCAGTGAATCGGGACTAAGCTTGTACGAGCAGTACTTC. Amino acid sequence: CASSESGLSLYEQYF.

The chain employs TRBV27 and TRBJ2-3; 7 nucleotides match TRBD1. The length of the CDR3 is 14 residues. Germline V CDR1 and CDR2: MNHEY, SMNVEV (reference sequence). The junction had 7 bases not matched to a gene; V was cut back by 6 bases and J by 4 bases. This CDR3 reads CASRMGQMADTQYF. Written as DNA, the CDR3 is TGTGCCAGCAGGATGGGACAGATGGCAGATACGCAGTATTTT.

V is TRBV6-4 and J is TRBJ2-1, with D unclear. Germline assignment: CDR1 MRHNA and CDR2 SNTAGT. This CDR3 comprises 14 residues. Trimming cost V 8 bases and J 1 base, with 12 bases left between them. The CDR3 spells CASRIDGSYNEQFF. The CDR3 DNA sequence: TGTGCCAGCCGAATCGACGGATCCTACAATGAGCAGTTCTTC.

This clone was recorded only once. V gene TRBV6-5 combines with J gene TRBJ2-1; D tentatively reads TRBD1 or TRBD2 (5 bases each). The CDR3 is 14 residues long. Between the trimmed V and J ends, which lost 5 bases and 4 bases, there was a span of 12 bases. Per germline, CDR1 MNHEY and CDR2 SVGAGI. CDR3 in DNA: TGTGCCAGCAGTAGCCCGGGACCTTACAATGAGCAGTTCTTC. Protein sequence: CASSSPGPYNEQFF.

The chain is built from TRBV27 and TRBJ2-5; 10 nucleotides line up with TRBD2. CDR1 and CDR2 from the germline V gene are MNHEY and SMNVEV (reference sequence). This CDR3 is built from 16 residues. Trimming took 4 bases from V and 5 from J; bases not matched to a gene: 10. CDR3 sequence: CASSSRLAGLGETQYF. Written as DNA, the CDR3 is TGTGCCAGCAGTTCGCGACTAGCGGGCCTTGGTGAGACCCAGTACTTC.

The J gene is TRBJ2-1, the V gene TRBV9, with a weak D call TRBD2 (5 bases). Trimming cost V 0 bases and J 3 bases, with 25 bases left between them. CDR1 is SGDLS and CDR2 is YYNGEE in the germline V gene. This CDR3 has 20 amino acids. The CDR3: CASSVGLRVIPPQNYNEQFF. The CDR3 DNA sequence: TGTGCCAGCAGCGTAGGTTTGAGGGTAATCCCCCCCCAAAACTACAATGAGCAGTTCTTC.

The CDR3 is CASSIVRQAKGYTF. Written as DNA, the CDR3 is TGTGCCAGTAGTATAGTCCGGCAGGCTAAGGGCTACACCTTC. This chain uses TRBV19 with TRBJ1-2; D is unclear. The germline V and J ends were trimmed by 1 base and 8 bases, with 14 bases remaining between them. The germline CDR1 and CDR2 sequences are LNHDA and SQIVND (reference sequence). The CDR3 has 14 amino acids. Complete variable domain (other parts from reference TRBV19 and TRBJ1-2): DGGITQSPKYLFRKEGQNVTLSCEQNLNHDAMYWYRQDPGQGLRLIYYSQIVNDFQKGDIAEGYSVSREKKESFPLTVTSAQKNPTAFYLCASSIVRQAKGYTFGSGTRLTVV.

The chain links TRBV9 to TRBJ2-7, with D tentatively TRBD2 (6 bases). V was pared by 3 bases and J by 0 bases, with 16 bases between. The CDR3 loop spans 16 amino acids. From germline, CDR1 is SGDLS and CDR2 YYNGEE. CDR3 sequence reads: CASSGGLTGDSYEQYF. The CDR3 DNA follows: TGTGCCAGCAGCGGGGGGTTGACGGGAGACTCCTACGAGCAGTACTTC.

The chain is built from TRBV18 and TRBJ1-2; D call uncertain. V lost 3 bases and J lost 7, with 21 bases in between. CDR1 is KGHSH, CDR2 LQKENI, per germline. This CDR3 comprises 16 residues. Written as DNA, the CDR3 is TGTGCCAGCTCACCCTCGACCAACCCGGGGATGAGTGGCTACACCTTC. Amino acids: CASSPSTNPGMSGYTF.

CDR3 loop: CASSSGQVSGNTIYF. Written as DNA, the CDR3 is TGCGCCAGCAGCTCCGGACAGGTCTCTGGAAACACCATATATTTT. The gene calls are TRBV5-1 and TRBJ1-3; 7 bases line up with TRBD1. Per the germline V gene, CDR1 is SGHRS and CDR2 is YFSETQ. After removal of 3 bases from V and 0 bases from J, the junction contained 3 bases not matched to a gene. The CDR3 runs 15 residues.

The chain has TRBV6-1 and TRBJ1-4; weak D call: TRBD1 (5 bases). Trimming cost V 2 bases and J 13 bases, with 20 bases left between them. The CDR3 totals 15 residues. Germline values: CDR1 MNHNS, CDR2 SASEGT. As DNA, the CDR3 is TGTGCCAGCAGTGAATCGGGGCCGGGATTGGAGAGACTGTTTTTT. Amino acid sequence: CASSESGPGLERLFF.